The 16 T cell receptor beta chains given below trace back to one sample, sequenced in a study of patients and donors after allogeneic stem cell transplantation. MiXCR, run by TCRdb on the RT-PCR reads, gives a single entry per CDR3 protein. The data show approximately 410,000 distinct CDR3 sequences, around 16% seen once. The sample comprised blood, either unsorted or a sorted T cell fraction (not recorded which). These receptors came from a human donor who was either an allogeneic HSCT recipient or a stem cell or donor lymphocyte infusion donor (not recorded which). It is not recorded whose cells these are; they may come from a transplant donor.

This clonotype occurred a few times. This rearrangement joins TRBV7-9 to TRBJ1-3; D is unresolved. This CDR3 is 11 amino acids long. Trimming left V 8 bases short and J 1 base short, with 3 bases between. Germline-derived CDR1 and CDR2 are SEHNR and FQNEAQ (reference sequence). The CDR3 coding sequence is TGTGCCAGCGAATCTGGAAACACCATATATTTT. Translated: CASESGNTIYF.

This clonotype showed up just a few times. The chain has TRBV7-2 and TRBJ1-5; D remains ambiguous. The CDR3 sequence is 13 residues long. Germline V gene sequence: CDR1 SGHTA, CDR2 FQGNSA. V dropped 5 bases and J dropped 4 bases, with 9 bases sitting between them. CDR3 protein: CASSPRINQPQHF. The CDR3 nucleotides are TGTGCCAGCAGCCCGAGGATTAATCAGCCCCAGCATTTT.

At least ten counts were recorded for this clonotype. V and J are TRBV25-1 and TRBJ2-3; 9 positions match TRBD1. Germline V lookup: CDR1 MGHDK, CDR2 SYGVNS. The CDR3 extends over 16 amino acids. V was clipped by 0 bases and J by 5 bases; unmatched bases: 6. The CDR3 spells CASSEYGGQGLDTQYF. CDR3 DNA sequence: TGTGCCAGCAGTGAATATGGGGGACAGGGATTAGATACGCAGTATTTT.

The chain joins TRBV18 to TRBJ1-2, with D tentatively TRBD1 (5 bases). This CDR3 has 13 amino acids. Germline CDR1 and CDR2: KGHSH and LQKENI. Between the trimmed V and J ends, which lost 2 bases and 10 bases, there was a span of 14 bases. The CDR3 DNA follows: TGTGCCAGCTCACCAAGCTGGGGCCTTGCCTACACCTTC. It specifies CASSPSWGLAYTF.

This clonotype was counted only a few times. The J gene is TRBJ2-2, the V gene TRBV7-3; tentative D call: TRBD2 (6 bases). V lost 2 bases and J lost 6, with 7 bases in between. Germline V lookup: CDR1 SGHTA, CDR2 FQGTGA. This CDR3 has 13 amino acids. CDR3 bases: TGTGCCAGCAGCTTATGGGGGGCCGGGGAGCTGTTTTTT. It specifies CASSLWGAGELFF.

The chain carries TRBV15 and TRBJ1-6; 7 bases fit TRBD1. The CDR3 has 17 residues. Losses at the gene ends were 0 bases for V and 7 bases for J; bases not matched to a gene: 9. In germline, CDR1 is LNHNV, CDR2 YYDKDF (reference sequence). The CDR3 sequence: CATSRDRGQLRNSPLHF. The CDR3 bases are TGTGCCACCAGCAGAGATCGGGGACAGTTGAGGAATTCACCCCTCCACTTT.

Only a few counts were recorded for this clonotype. CDR3 sequence reads: CSASPGTGGVADTQYF. The CDR3 DNA reads as TGCAGTGCTAGTCCCGGGACAGGGGGAGTGGCAGATACGCAGTATTTT. The rearrangement joins TRBV20-1 to TRBJ2-3, with 11 bases lining up with TRBD1. Germline V gives CDR1 DFQATT, CDR2 SNEGSKA (reference sequence). This CDR3 region has 16 residues. After removal of 3 bases from V and 4 bases from J, the junction contained 9 bases not matched to a gene.

This clonotype was counted only a few times. The rearrangement uses TRBV3-1 and TRBJ2-7; D remains ambiguous. The V end lost 2 bases, the J end lost 1 base, and 9 bases lay between the germline ends. Germline V gene sequence: CDR1 LGHDT, CDR2 YNNKEL (reference sequence). CDR3 length: 14 amino acids. The CDR3 DNA reads as TGTGCCAGCAGCCAAAACGAGAAATCCTACGAGCAGTACTTC. Protein: CASSQNEKSYEQYF.

The table lists this clonotype with many counts. This chain joins TRBV7-2 and TRBJ2-4, with D perhaps TRBD2 (6 bases). The CDR3 contains 15 residues. Looked up from germline, CDR1 is SGHTA and CDR2 is FQGNSA. Trimming shortened V by 5 bases and J by 0 bases, and 11 bases separated the two germline ends. CDR3 sequence (DNA): TGTGCCAGCAGCCGGGACTTTCTAGCCAAAAACATTCAGTACTTC. Translating it yields CASSRDFLAKNIQYF.

V and J are TRBV19 and TRBJ2-2; TRBD2 agrees at 9 bases. Germline trimming cut 1 base from V and 6 bases from J; bases unmatched to any gene: 9. The length of the CDR3 is 17 residues. The germline CDR1 and CDR2 sequences are LNHDA and SQIVND (reference sequence). The CDR3 loop reads CASSIVGLASEAGELFF. The CDR3 coding sequence is TGTGCCAGTAGTATAGTTGGACTAGCGTCTGAGGCCGGGGAGCTGTTTTTT. The full variable domain, its missing parts supplied by reference TRBV19 and TRBJ2-2, is DGGITQSPKYLFRKEGQNVTLSCEQNLNHDAMYWYRQDPGQGLRLIYYSQIVNDFQKGDIAEGYSVSREKKESFPLTVTSAQKNPTAFYLCASSIVGLASEAGELFFGEGSRLTVL.

The chain couples TRBV10-3 to TRBJ2-1, with TRBD1 as a possible D gene (6 bases). Germline V gives CDR1 ENHRY, CDR2 SYGVKD. CDR3 length: 14 residues. Trimming left V 2 bases short and J 4 bases short, with 9 bases between. CDR3 DNA sequence: TGTGCCATCAGTGAGGGGACAAAGTACAATGAGCAGTTCTTC. This codes for CAISEGTKYNEQFF.

This chain connects TRBV7-9 to TRBJ1-2; weak D call: TRBD1 (5 bases). V was trimmed by 7 bases and J by 2 bases, leaving 17 bases between them. This CDR3 contains 15 residues. Germline V gene data show CDR1 as SEHNR and CDR2 as FQNEAQ (reference sequence). The CDR3 here is CASTVLGQGNYGYTF. The CDR3 nucleotides read TGTGCCAGCACTGTTTTGGGGCAGGGCAACTATGGCTACACCTTC.

This chain uses TRBV6-1 with TRBJ2-7; 8 bases are shared with TRBD1. This CDR3 comprises 15 residues. Unmatched junction bases numbered 10, after V lost 5 bases and J lost 4 bases. Germline-derived CDR1 and CDR2 are MNHNS and SASEGT. CDR3: CASSHTSGTGYEQYF. CDR3 DNA sequence: TGTGCCAGCAGTCACACCTCCGGGACAGGTTACGAGCAGTACTTC.

This clonotype came up a few times. The chain employs TRBV24-1 and TRBJ2-3, with D hard to call. This CDR3 spans 15 amino acids. V was clipped by 1 base and J by 4 bases, with 11 bases between them. Germline V gene lookup returns CDR1 KGHDR and CDR2 SFDVKD. The DNA for the CDR3 is TGTGCCACCAGTGATTTACTCGTGTCGGCAGATACGCAGTATTTT. It translates to CATSDLLVSADTQYF.

This clonotype has just a few counts. This rearrangement joins TRBV2 to TRBJ1-4; the D gene is possibly TRBD1 (5 bases). The ends were cut back, 6 bases at V and 4 bases at J, with 15 bases in the middle. The CDR3 is 15 amino acids. Germline values: CDR1 SNHLY, CDR2 FYNNEI. This chain's CDR3 is CASRAHGGGNEKLFF. CDR3 in DNA: TGTGCCAGCAGAGCCCACGGGGGAGGTAATGAAAAACTGTTTTTT.

This clonotype was seen a handful of times. The J gene is TRBJ2-7, the V gene TRBV15; 11 bases map to TRBD1. The V gene end was trimmed by 11 bases and the J gene end by 4 bases; junction bases not matched to a gene: 7. Looked up from germline, CDR1 is LNHNV and CDR2 is YYDKDF (reference sequence). The CDR3 totals 13 residues. The CDR3 loop reads CAASRDRGYEQYF. CDR3 DNA sequence: TGTGCCGCTTCTAGGGACAGGGGGTACGAGCAGTACTTC.